A single sample gave rise to the 20 T cell receptor beta chains below, sequenced in a study of shared clonotypes between healthy human individuals. Clones were read by immunoSEQ multiplex PCR, and TCRdb kept only the in-frame ones, dropping some. The repertoire holds about 1.5 million clones, with approximately 98% as singletons. The sample was naive CD4+ T cells sorted from blood. Subset given: CD45RA+ positively selected. Receptors were obtained from a man aged 25-45 years in good health.

This chain connects TRBV25-1 to TRBJ2-2; D might be TRBD1 (7 bases). The germline CDR1 and CDR2 sequences are MGHDK and SYGVNS. V was pared by 1 base and J by 5 bases, with 14 bases between. The length of the CDR3 is 16 residues. CDR3 sequence reads: CASSESSGGKTGELFF. The CDR3 nucleotides are TGTGCCAGCAGTGAATCCTCAGGGGGGAAAACCGGGGAGCTGTTTTTT.

The rearrangement uses TRBV4-1 and TRBJ2-7; 9 bases are a match to TRBD1. Germline V gene lookup returns CDR1 MGHRA and CDR2 YSYEKL. The CDR3 extends over 15 amino acids. V shed 2 bases and J 4 bases; nucleotides not matched to a gene: 6. The CDR3 loop is CASSQPGTGLYEQYF. CDR3 coding DNA: TGCGCCAGCAGCCAACCCGGGACAGGGTTATACGAGCAGTACTTC.

The chain carries TRBV2 and TRBJ1-5; the D gene is possibly TRBD1 (6 bases). Germline V CDR1 and CDR2: SNHLY, FYNNEI. Trimming shortened V by 3 bases and J by 4 bases, and 10 bases separated the two germline ends. The CDR3 is 14 residues long. CDR3 sequence reads: CASSDPRGNQPQHF. CDR3 DNA sequence: TGTGCCAGCAGTGACCCAAGGGGGAATCAGCCCCAGCATTTT.

This chain uses TRBV18 with TRBJ1-2; D is uncertain. V lost 3 bases to trimming and J lost 3 bases, with 8 bases between them. Per the germline V gene, CDR1 is KGHSH and CDR2 is LQKENI. The CDR3 is 13 amino acids. CDR3 region: CASSPAVDYGYTF. CDR3 sequence (DNA): TGTGCCAGCTCACCGGCAGTGGACTATGGCTACACCTTC. Complete variable domain (other parts from reference TRBV18 and TRBJ1-2): NAGVMQNPRHLVRRRGQEARLRCSPMKGHSHVYWYRQLPEEGLKFMVYLQKENIIDESGMPKERFSAEFPKEGPSILRIQQVVRGDSAAYFCASSPAVDYGYTFGSGTRLTVV.

The chain joins TRBV11-2 to TRBJ2-1; D unresolved. CDR3 length: 16 residues. V was shortened by 4 bases and J by 5 bases, with 18 bases between the two germline ends. Germline-derived CDR1 and CDR2 are SGHAT and FQNNGV. CDR3 in DNA: TGTGCCAGCAGCTCCACACGGTCCAAATTTGACAATGAGCAGTTCTTC. Translated, it gives CASSSTRSKFDNEQFF.

The V call is TRBV5-6, the J call TRBJ2-7, with 7 bases matching TRBD2. Trimming cost V 0 bases and J 2 bases; bases outside gene matches: 14. The germline CDR1 and CDR2 sequences are SGHDT and YYEEEE. The CDR3 totals 18 residues. The CDR3 nucleotides read TGTGCCAGCAGCTTGGCAGGGTTTCCCAGCGGGAATGCCTACGAGCAGTACTTC. Its translation is CASSLAGFPSGNAYEQYF.

V is TRBV30 and J is TRBJ2-6; D is possibly TRBD2 (7 bases). The ends were cut back, 2 bases at V and 4 bases at J, with 18 bases in the middle. CDR3 length equals 17 residues. Germline CDR1 and CDR2: GTSNPN and SVGIG (reference sequence). The CDR3 loop is CAWSTGRVLRGANVLTF. CDR3 sequence (DNA): TGTGCCTGGAGTACAGGGAGGGTCTTGAGGGGGGCCAACGTCCTGACTTTC.

The chain joins TRBV7-9 to TRBJ1-1; tentatively, D is TRBD1 (5 bases). Per germline, CDR1 SEHNR and CDR2 FQNEAQ (reference sequence). V was shortened by 5 bases and J by 5 bases, with 12 bases between the two germline ends. The CDR3 length is 13 residues. The CDR3: CASSHSEGTEAFF. The CDR3 DNA reads as TGTGCCAGCAGCCACAGTGAGGGGACTGAAGCTTTCTTT.

The chain joins TRBV29-1 to TRBJ2-7; TRBD2 is a possible D gene (6 bases). Germline CDR1 reads SQVTM; CDR2 reads ANQGSEA. V lost 4 bases, J lost 4 bases, and 11 bases lay in between. The CDR3 spans 12 residues. CDR3 region: CSVGDGRYEQYF. The DNA for the CDR3 is TGCAGCGTTGGCGACGGGAGATACGAGCAGTACTTC.

The chain combines TRBV10-3 with TRBJ2-2, with D unresolved. The CDR3 runs 16 residues. Germline V gene lookup returns CDR1 ENHRY and CDR2 SYGVKD. Trimming left V 0 bases short and J 4 bases short, with 12 bases between. The CDR3 here is CAISESGVWLTGELFF. CDR3 DNA: TGTGCCATCAGTGAGTCTGGGGTATGGCTCACCGGGGAGCTGTTTTTT.

This rearrangement joins TRBV10-3 to TRBJ2-5, with 12 bases lining up with TRBD2. Trimming cost V 6 bases and J 2 bases; bases outside gene matches: 4. Germline CDR1 reads ENHRY; CDR2 reads SYGVKD. The CDR3 covers 15 residues. CDR3 sequence reads: CAIRTSGGTQETQYF. CDR3 coding DNA: TGTGCCATCAGGACTAGCGGGGGAACACAAGAGACCCAGTACTTC.

Concerning this clone: This specimen includes other DNA sequences encoding the same CDR3. V usage is TRBV29-1 and J usage is TRBJ1-5; D is ambiguous. This CDR3 has 12 residues. V was trimmed by 3 bases and J by 6 bases, leaving 9 bases between them. Germline assignment: CDR1 SQVTM and CDR2 ANQGSEA. The CDR3 nucleotides read TGCAGCGTTGAGGAGGGCGGTCAGCCCCAGCATTTT. Translation gives CSVEEGGQPQHF. Filled out from reference TRBV29-1 and TRBJ1-5, the complete variable domain reads SAVISQKPSRDICQRGTSLTIQCQVDSQVTMMFWYRQQPGQSLTLIATANQGSEATYESGFVIDKFPISRPNLTFSTLTVSNMSPEDSSIYLCSVEEGGQPQHFGDGTRLSIL.

This clone was seen only once. This same CDR3 is encoded by further DNA sequences in the sample. The chain is built from TRBV7-2 and TRBJ1-5; weak D call: TRBD1 (5 bases). The germline gives CDR1 SGHTA, CDR2 FQGNSA. V lost 1 base and J lost 2, with 12 bases in between. This CDR3 region has 16 residues. The CDR3 sequence is CASSLVPGGGNQPQHF. The CDR3 DNA reads TGTGCCAGCAGCTTAGTACCCGGGGGGGGCAATCAGCCCCAGCATTTT.

The rearrangement uses TRBV7-2 and TRBJ2-1, with TRBD2 matching 9 bases. The CDR3 spans 15 residues. The germline V gene encodes CDR1 SGHTA and CDR2 FQGNSA. Trimming removed 1 base from V and 8 bases from J; junction bases left unmatched: 6. The CDR3 loop reads CASSLELAGNYEQFF. The DNA for the CDR3 is TGTGCCAGCAGCTTAGAACTAGCGGGCAACTATGAGCAGTTCTTC.

V is TRBV11-2 and J is TRBJ2-7; D remains ambiguous. The CDR3 sequence is 15 residues long. Deletions cut 3 bases from V and 5 bases from J, with 17 bases between. CDR1 is SGHAT, CDR2 FQNNGV, per germline. CDR3 nucleotides: TGTGCCAGCAGCTTCTACGTCGGCCGTTGGGACGAGCAGTACTTC. Protein sequence: CASSFYVGRWDEQYF.

The chain carries TRBV4-2 and TRBJ2-5; 12 bases are shared with TRBD2. The CDR3 runs to 17 residues. Germline V gene data show CDR1 as LGHNA and CDR2 as YNFKEQ. Trimming took 4 bases from V and 5 from J; bases not matched to a gene: 11. The DNA of the CDR3 is TGTGCCAGCAGCCCACTAGCGGGAGGCCCCGGGGCGGAGACCCAGTACTTC. Its translation is CASSPLAGGPGAETQYF.

The gene calls are TRBV28 and TRBJ1-1; unclear D gene. The V gene's germline CDR1 is MDHEN and CDR2 SYDVKM. With 6 bases removed from V and 1 base from J, the gap between germline ends came to 9 bases. The CDR3 extends over 13 amino acids. CDR3 in DNA: TGTGCCAGCAGGAAGTACGGGAACACTGAAGCTTTCTTT. Translating it yields CASRKYGNTEAFF.

This clone was seen only once. This chain joins TRBV6-5 and TRBJ2-7; 7 bases align to TRBD1. V lost 2 bases and J lost 5; bases outside the gene matches: 9. This CDR3 is 15 amino acids long. Germline lookup yields CDR1 MNHEY and CDR2 SVGAGI. Written as DNA, the CDR3 is TGTGCCAGCAGTTACCGTTCCCCCGGGACAGACGAGCAGTACTTC. Translation: CASSYRSPGTDEQYF.

V usage is TRBV5-1 and J usage is TRBJ1-1; TRBD1 matches 7 bases. V trimming: 4 bases; J trimming: 7 bases; junction bases outside the gene matches: 7. Germline V gives CDR1 SGHRS, CDR2 YFSETQ. The CDR3 runs to 13 residues. The CDR3 DNA reads as TGCGCCAGCAGCCTGGGACAGCCTTATGAAGCTTTCTTT. It encodes CASSLGQPYEAFF.

Only one count was recorded for this clone. This chain connects TRBV7-2 to TRBJ2-1; 8 bases line up with TRBD2. The germline gives CDR1 SGHTA, CDR2 FQGNSA. Germline trimming cut 3 bases from V and 6 bases from J; bases unmatched to any gene: 10. The CDR3 covers 16 residues. CDR3 bases: TGTGCCAGCAGCTTTAGGTCGGTAACTAGCGGCAATGAGCAGTTCTTC. Translated, it gives CASSFRSVTSGNEQFF.